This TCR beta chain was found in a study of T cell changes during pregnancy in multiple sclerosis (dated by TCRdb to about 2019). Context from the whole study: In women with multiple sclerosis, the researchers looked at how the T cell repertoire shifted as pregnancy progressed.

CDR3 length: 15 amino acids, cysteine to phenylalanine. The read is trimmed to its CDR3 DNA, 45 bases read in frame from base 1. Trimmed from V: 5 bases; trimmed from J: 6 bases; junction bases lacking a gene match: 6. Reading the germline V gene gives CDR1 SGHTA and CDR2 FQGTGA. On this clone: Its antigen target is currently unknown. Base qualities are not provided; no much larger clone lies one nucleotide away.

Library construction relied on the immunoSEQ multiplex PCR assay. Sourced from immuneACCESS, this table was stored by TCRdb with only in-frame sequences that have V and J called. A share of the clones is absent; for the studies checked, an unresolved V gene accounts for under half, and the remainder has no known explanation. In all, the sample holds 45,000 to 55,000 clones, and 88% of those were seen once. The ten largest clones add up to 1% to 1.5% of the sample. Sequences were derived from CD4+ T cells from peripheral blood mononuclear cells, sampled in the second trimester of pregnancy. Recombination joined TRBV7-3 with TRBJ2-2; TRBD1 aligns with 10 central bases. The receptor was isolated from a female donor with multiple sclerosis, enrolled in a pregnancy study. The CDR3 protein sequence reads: CASSRTGTGAGELFF. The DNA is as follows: TGTGCCAGCAGCCGAACCGGGACAGGGGCCGGGGAGCTGTTTTTT. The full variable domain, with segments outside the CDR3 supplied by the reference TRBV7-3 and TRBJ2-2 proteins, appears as GAGVSQTPSNKVTEKGKYVELRCDPISGHTALYWYRQSLGQGPEFLIYFQGTGAADDSGLPNDRFFAVRPEGSVSTLKIQRTERGDSAVYLCASSRTGTGAGELFFGEGSRLTVL.